These 20 T cell receptor beta chains were sequenced from one sample in a study of vaccination and CD4 T cells after COVID-19. Treatment defined: roughly nine-day PBMC culture with coronavirus spike peptide pools or control peptides (ViraFEST assay). No antigens are known for them. With the Oncomine TCR Beta short-read assay, DNA from cultured CD4+ T cells was sequenced. MiXCR was run by TCRdb on the PCR reads, yielding one entry per CDR3 protein. The profile shows about 9,000 distinct CDR3 sequences, 20% to 25% of them singletons. The sample consisted of cultured CD4+ T cells from blood. The origin of the receptors is a human donor with COVID-19.

The chain joins TRBV7-9 to TRBJ1-6; no firm D call. V was clipped by 1 base and J by 10 bases, with 11 bases between them. Germline V CDR1 and CDR2: SEHNR, FQNEAQ (reference sequence). CDR3 length: 14 residues. The CDR3 bases are TGTGCCAGCAGCTTAGGAGGTGACGGCTCACCCCTCCACTTT. It translates to CASSLGGDGSPLHF.

The chain is built from TRBV20-1 and TRBJ2-7; D is possibly TRBD2 (5 bases). V shed 3 bases and J shed 0 bases, with 12 bases lying between them. This CDR3 region has 14 residues. The germline V gene has CDR1 DFQATT and CDR2 SNEGSKA (reference sequence). CDR3 region: CSASPGFFSYEQYF. The CDR3 DNA follows: TGCAGTGCTAGCCCGGGGTTTTTCTCCTACGAGCAGTACTTC.

This clonotype has a handful of counts. V and J are TRBV19 and TRBJ2-7; D is unresolved. Germline V gives CDR1 LNHDA, CDR2 SQIVND (reference sequence). The CDR3 runs to 13 residues. Between the trimmed V and J ends, which lost 6 bases and 7 bases, there was a span of 16 bases. CDR3 loop: CASRKAASFEQYF. The CDR3, as DNA: TGTGCCAGTAGGAAGGCGGCCAGTTTTGAGCAGTACTTC.

This clonotype has a handful of counts. V gene TRBV7-8 combines with J gene TRBJ2-1; 9 bases fit TRBD1. Trimming took 4 bases from V and 7 from J; bases not matched to a gene: 14. The CDR3 length is 17 residues. Germline CDR1 SGHVS, CDR2 FQNEAQ. This CDR3 reads CASSSPPGTGIKNEQFF. The CDR3 DNA sequence: TGTGCCAGCAGCTCCCCGCCCGGGACAGGGATTAAGAATGAGCAGTTCTTC.

This clonotype was picked up a small number of times. The chain has TRBV4-3 and TRBJ2-5; TRBD1 might be the D (7 bases). V gave up 4 bases and J gave up 4 bases, with 16 bases separating them. The CDR3 extends over 15 amino acids. The germline V gene has CDR1 LGHNA and CDR2 YSLEER. Here the CDR3 DNA reads TGCGCCAGCAGCCGTACGCAGGGGGGCGGAGAGACCCAGTACTTC. It translates to CASSRTQGGGETQYF.

This clonotype turned up a few times. The V call is TRBV11-3, the J call TRBJ1-1, with 8 bases lining up with TRBD1. Germline V gives CDR1 SGHNT, CDR2 YENEEA. The length of the CDR3 is 14 residues. The junction had 7 bases not matched to a gene; V was cut back by 5 bases and J by 5 bases. The CDR3: CASSPGGWGTEAFF. Written as DNA, the CDR3 is TGTGCCAGCAGCCCAGGGGGCTGGGGGACTGAAGCTTTCTTT.

Points on this clonotype: A much larger clone is a single base away; this may be a read error. The V call is TRBV11-3, the J call TRBJ1-2; a possible D gene is TRBD1 (5 bases). This CDR3 has 14 amino acids. V dropped 1 base and J dropped 7 bases, with 13 bases sitting between them. CDR1 is SGHNT, CDR2 YENEEA, per germline. CDR3 DNA: TGTGCCAGCAGCTTAGGTGGGACGGGCTGTGGCTACACCTTC. It codes for CASSLGGTGCGYTF.

The chain uses TRBV7-2 and TRBJ1-3; 7 bases are a match to TRBD1. Germline trimming cut 1 base from V and 2 bases from J; bases unmatched to any gene: 2. Germline CDR1 SGHTA, CDR2 FQGNSA. This CDR3 contains 15 residues. CDR3 nucleotides: TGTGCCAGCAGCTTAGACAGGGGAACTGGAAACACCATATATTTT. This translates into CASSLDRGTGNTIYF.

There are a few counts of this clonotype. The chain couples TRBV14 to TRBJ2-3, with 14 bases that match TRBD2. Germline V gives CDR1 SGHDN, CDR2 FVKESK. The V segment lost 3 bases and the J segment 0 bases; nucleotides outside the gene matches: 8. This CDR3 contains 19 residues. The CDR3: CASSHPGTSGGASTDTQYF. The CDR3 DNA is TGTGCCAGCAGCCACCCCGGGACTAGCGGGGGAGCTAGCACAGATACGCAGTATTTT. Drawing the rest from reference TRBV14 and TRBJ2-3, the complete variable domain is EAGVTQFPSHSVIEKGQTVTLRCDPISGHDNLYWYRRVMGKEIKFLLHFVKESKQDESGMPNNRFLAERTGGTYSTLKVQPAELEDSGVYFCASSHPGTSGGASTDTQYFGPGTRLTVL.

The CDR3 nucleotides read TGTGCCAGCAGCCGGGACACCTCCCAAGAGACCCAGTACTTC. Amino acid sequence: CASSRDTSQETQYF. The chain carries TRBV7-2 and TRBJ2-5; possibly TRBD1 for D (6 bases). With 5 bases removed from V and 1 base from J, the gap between germline ends came to 11 bases. CDR1 and CDR2 (germline): SGHTA, FQGNSA. This CDR3 is built from 14 residues.

Sample share makes this clonotype medium-sized. The chain combines TRBV7-8 with TRBJ1-5; the D is unclear. CDR1 and CDR2 from the germline V gene are SGHVS and FQNEAQ. The CDR3 has 13 amino acids. The ends were cut back, 2 bases at V and 4 bases at J, with 6 bases in the middle. The CDR3 loop reads CASSLLRNQPQHF. CDR3 nucleotide sequence: TGTGCCAGCAGCTTATTGAGAAATCAGCCCCAGCATTTT.

The rearrangement uses TRBV6-1 and TRBJ2-2; TRBD2 matches 8 bases. From germline, CDR1 is MNHNS and CDR2 SASEGT. V trimming: 5 bases; J trimming: 6 bases; junction bases outside the gene matches: 8. The CDR3 totals 15 residues. The CDR3 coding sequence is TGTGCCAGCAGTCCCGGGACTAGTCTTGCCGGGGAGCTGTTTTTT. Protein: CASSPGTSLAGELFF.

This clonotype was detected only a few times. J is TRBJ2-2 and V is TRBV6-1; D is possibly TRBD1 (5 bases). Trimming pared 7 bases from V and 4 bases from J, leaving 13 bases between. Germline-derived CDR1 and CDR2 are MNHNS and SASEGT. The CDR3 is made up of 14 amino acids. Here the CDR3 reads CASTTTTVTGELFF. CDR3 DNA: TGTGCCAGCACCACCACGACAGTCACCGGGGAGCTGTTTTTT.

This clonotype occurred a few times. The rearrangement uses TRBV20-1 and TRBJ2-3; D uncertain. The V and J ends lost 3 bases and 1 base respectively, with 14 bases between them. This CDR3 contains 15 residues. Germline V CDR1 and CDR2: DFQATT, SNEGSKA (reference sequence). CDR3 coding DNA: TGCAGTGCTAGGCATGAAGGCGTGGGCACAGATACGCAGTATTTT. Its protein is CSARHEGVGTDTQYF.

This chain uses TRBV11-3 with TRBJ1-1, with D unresolved. Trimming took 5 bases from V and 1 from J, leaving 8 bases between them. CDR3 length: 13 residues. Germline values: CDR1 SGHNT, CDR2 YENEEA. CDR3 nucleotides: TGTGCCAGCAGCCCCGACACGAACACTGAAGCTTTCTTT. Protein: CASSPDTNTEAFF.

This sequence joins TRBV6-1 and TRBJ1-4; D might be TRBD1 (5 bases). V was clipped by 5 bases and J by 7 bases, with 14 bases between them. CDR3 length: 14 residues. Germline CDR1 MNHNS, CDR2 SASEGT. Written as DNA, the CDR3 is TGTGCCAGCAGTCGACAGACTGGCCGTGAAAAACTGTTTTTT. This translates into CASSRQTGREKLFF.

J is TRBJ2-5 and V is TRBV20-1; TRBD2 agrees at 7 bases. With V trimmed by 0 bases and J by 2 bases, 9 bases remained unmatched. The CDR3 extends over 16 amino acids. Germline V gives CDR1 DFQATT, CDR2 SNEGSKA (reference sequence). CDR3 in DNA: TGCAGTGCTAGAGATTGGAAGCGGGGAGTTCAAGAGACCCAGTACTTC. Its translation: CSARDWKRGVQETQYF.

The chain recombines TRBV12-3 or TRBV12-4 with TRBJ2-2; no firm D call. The V and J ends lost 5 bases and 8 bases respectively, with 12 bases between them. CDR3 length equals 13 residues. CDR3: CASSNDGAGELFF. For the CDR3, the DNA is TGTGCCAGCAGTAACGACGGAGCAGGGGAGCTGTTTTTT.

This clonotype was found a few times. V and J are TRBV20-1 and TRBJ1-5; tentatively, D is TRBD1 (6 bases). Germline values: CDR1 DFQATT, CDR2 SNEGSKA (reference sequence). The length of the CDR3 is 16 residues. V shed 0 bases and J shed 5 bases, with 17 bases lying between them. CDR3 bases: TGCAGTGCTAGAGATGGACGGGGGCGCGGAGATCAGCCCCAGCATTTT. The encoded protein is CSARDGRGRGDQPQHF.

The table lists this clonotype with a few counts. This sequence joins TRBV12-3 or TRBV12-4 and TRBJ2-5; possibly TRBD1 or TRBD2 for D (6 bases each). The CDR3 is 13 residues long. Deletions cut 7 bases from V and 5 bases from J, with 14 bases between. CDR3 nucleotides: TGTGCCAGCATGACGGGGGCCGTGGAGACCCAGTACTTC. Protein product: CASMTGAVETQYF.